The 22 T cell receptor beta chains in this list originate from one sample, sequenced in a study of blood T cell repertoires in COVID-19. Method: immunoSEQ multiplex PCR; TCRdb's copy keeps in-frame clones and lacks some. The sample contains some 150,000 clones, around 87% of which appear only once. Sequences were obtained from peripheral blood. All receptors derive from a woman at least 80 years old in a cohort sampled during active or convalescent COVID-19.

CDR3 nucleotide sequence: TGTGCCAGCAGTACAGGGCCCCCTAACTATGGCTACACCTTC. This gives the protein CASSTGPPNYGYTF. This sequence joins TRBV28 and TRBJ1-2, with D possibly matching TRBD1 (6 bases). The length of the CDR3 is 14 residues. Trimming pared 5 bases from V and 0 bases from J, leaving 10 bases between. Germline V gives CDR1 MDHEN, CDR2 SYDVKM.

This chain uses TRBV30 with TRBJ2-1, with D uncertain. The germline V gene has CDR1 GTSNPN and CDR2 SVGIG (reference sequence). This CDR3 has 11 amino acids. The V and J ends lost 5 bases and 4 bases respectively, with 6 bases between them. The CDR3 sequence: CAWSQYNEQFF. In DNA form, the CDR3 reads TGTGCCTGGTCACAGTACAATGAGCAGTTCTTC.

J is TRBJ2-1 and V is TRBV5-1, with 7 bases that match TRBD2. Looked up from germline, CDR1 is SGHRS and CDR2 is YFSETQ. V lost 5 bases, J lost 8 bases, and 13 bases stayed unmatched. The CDR3 totals 15 residues. The CDR3 coding sequence is TGCGCCAGCAGAAAGGCGGGAGCGGCCCCTGATGAGCAGTTCTTC. It translates to CASRKAGAAPDEQFF. Based on the CDR3 plus reference TRBV5-1 and TRBJ2-1, the full variable domain is KAGVTQTPRYLIKTRGQQVTLSCSPISGHRSVSWYQQTPGQGLQFLFEYFSETQRNKGNFPGRFSGRQFSNSRSEMNVSTLELGDSALYLCASRKAGAAPDEQFFGPGTRLTVL.

The CDR3 protein is CASSLTAHGYTF. CDR3 DNA: TGTGCCAGCAGCTTGACAGCTCATGGCTACACCTTC. V gene TRBV7-2 combines with J gene TRBJ1-2; weak D call: TRBD1 (5 bases). Trimming pared 3 bases from V and 6 bases from J, leaving 8 bases between. The CDR3 spans 12 residues. Germline-derived CDR1 and CDR2 are SGHTA and FQGNSA.

The chain couples TRBV19 to TRBJ1-6, with 8 bases lining up with TRBD1. The germline V gene encodes CDR1 LNHDA and CDR2 SQIVND (reference sequence). The CDR3 sequence is 15 residues long. The V and J ends lost 4 bases and 10 bases, in that order; junction bases with no gene match: 9. This CDR3 is CASSTAGTGVSPLHF. The CDR3 DNA sequence: TGTGCCAGTAGTACGGCTGGGACAGGCGTCTCACCCCTCCACTTT. The full variable domain, rest sourced from reference TRBV19 and TRBJ1-6, is DGGITQSPKYLFRKEGQNVTLSCEQNLNHDAMYWYRQDPGQGLRLIYYSQIVNDFQKGDIAEGYSVSREKKESFPLTVTSAQKNPTAFYLCASSTAGTGVSPLHFGNGTRLTVT.

This chain connects TRBV10-1 to TRBJ2-7, with 7 bases fitting TRBD2. Germline V gene lookup returns CDR1 WNHNN and CDR2 SYGVQD (reference sequence). Trimming removed 4 bases from V and 6 bases from J; junction bases left unmatched: 6. The CDR3 length is 13 residues. CDR3 sequence: CASSGLALGEQYF. Written as DNA, the CDR3 is TGCGCCAGCAGTGGACTAGCCCTCGGCGAGCAGTACTTC.

The genes are TRBV6-2 or TRBV6-3 and TRBJ1-6; perhaps TRBD1 as D (5 bases). The V gene's germline CDR1 is MNHEY and CDR2 SVGEGT. This CDR3 is 17 amino acids long. V was shortened by 0 bases and J by 10 bases, with 19 bases between the two germline ends. CDR3 bases: TGTGCCAGCAGTTACTCGTGGGGGGTCCCCCAAGGATCACCCCTCCACTTT. Translated, it gives CASSYSWGVPQGSPLHF.

This clone appeared a few times. The rearrangement joins TRBV30 to TRBJ1-2, with unresolved D. Germline CDR1 and CDR2: GTSNPN and SVGIG (reference sequence). The CDR3 is made up of 15 amino acids. V dropped 0 bases and J dropped 5 bases, with 16 bases sitting between them. Here the CDR3 DNA reads TGTGCCTGGAGTGTACTCGGCGTGGCGGAATATGGCTACACCTTC. Translation gives CAWSVLGVAEYGYTF.

The gene calls are TRBV5-1 and TRBJ2-7; 7 bases agree with TRBD1. The CDR3 has 14 amino acids. The germline gives CDR1 SGHRS, CDR2 YFSETQ. V shed 1 base, J shed 6 bases, and the junction held 7 bases outside the gene matches. The CDR3 DNA sequence: TGCGCCAGCAGCTTGTGGACAGGAGTCGGCGAGCAGTACGTC. It yields the protein CASSLWTGVGEQYV.

The J gene is TRBJ2-1, the V gene TRBV11-3; D is ambiguous. V lost 4 bases, J lost 4 bases, and 5 bases lay in between. Germline V lookup: CDR1 SGHNT, CDR2 YENEEA. The CDR3 covers 12 residues. CDR3 nucleotides: TGTGCCAGCAGCTCCCCTTACAATGAGCAGTTCTTC. Its protein product is CASSSPYNEQFF.

V is TRBV27 and J is TRBJ1-1; D call uncertain. Per germline, CDR1 MNHEY and CDR2 SMNVEV (reference sequence). CDR3 size: 14 residues. V lost 6 bases to trimming and J lost 0 bases, with 11 bases between them. The CDR3 coding sequence is TGTGCCAGCAGGGCTCAAAACATGAACACTGAAGCTTTCTTT. Translation: CASRAQNMNTEAFF.

DNA for the CDR3: TGTGCCAGCTCAGCCCGGACCGGGACAGGGCATGGCTACACCTTC. It is translated as CASSARTGTGHGYTF. The chain employs TRBV18 and TRBJ1-2; 9 nucleotides match TRBD1. V shed 5 bases and J 6 bases; nucleotides not matched to a gene: 10. Germline loops: CDR1 KGHSH, CDR2 LQKENI. The CDR3 extends over 15 amino acids.

This clone appeared a few times. The V and J genes are TRBV6-5 and TRBJ2-1, with D possibly matching TRBD2 (6 bases). This CDR3 is 15 amino acids long. Trimming shortened V by 0 bases and J by 4 bases, and 10 bases separated the two germline ends. Germline CDR1 reads MNHEY; CDR2 reads SVGAGI. CDR3 sequence: CASSYSAGSYNEQFF. CDR3 DNA: TGTGCCAGCAGTTACTCGGCGGGATCTTACAATGAGCAGTTCTTC.

The V call is TRBV11-3, the J call TRBJ2-1; TRBD2 matches at 10 bases. V was clipped by 1 base and J by 5 bases; unmatched bases: 5. Germline lookup yields CDR1 SGHNT and CDR2 YENEEA. The CDR3 extends over 16 amino acids. CDR3: CASSLVLAGADNEQFF. In nucleotides, the CDR3 is TGTGCCAGCAGCTTAGTTCTAGCGGGAGCCGACAATGAGCAGTTCTTC.

The genes are TRBV7-2 and TRBJ1-5; D not certain. The CDR3 runs to 16 residues. Germline V gives CDR1 SGHTA, CDR2 FQGNSA. V was shortened by 3 bases and J by 4 bases, with 16 bases between the two germline ends. The DNA of the CDR3 is TGTGCCAGCAGCTTCAGGCAGGTCGGCCCTAATCAGCCCCAGCATTTT. The encoded protein is CASSFRQVGPNQPQHF. Variable domain in full (rest from reference TRBV7-2 and TRBJ1-5): GAGVSQSPSNKVTEKGKDVELRCDPISGHTALYWYRQSLGQGLEFLIYFQGNSAPDKSGLPSDRFSAERTGGSVSTLTIQRTQQEDSAVYLCASSFRQVGPNQPQHFGDGTRLSIL.

The V and J genes are TRBV28 and TRBJ1-1; tentatively, D is TRBD1 (5 bases). The CDR3 runs to 17 residues. CDR1 is MDHEN and CDR2 is SYDVKM in the germline V gene. With 5 bases removed from V and 0 bases from J, the gap between germline ends came to 19 bases. CDR3 coding DNA: TGTGCCAGCAGTAGGGCCAGGATCGACAGTCTGAACACTGAAGCTTTCTTT. Amino acids: CASSRARIDSLNTEAFF.

V gene TRBV6-2 or TRBV6-3 combines with J gene TRBJ2-7; 7 positions agree with TRBD2. The CDR3 contains 15 residues. Germline V gene lookup returns CDR1 MNHEY and CDR2 SVGEGT. V lost 5 bases and J lost 0; bases outside the gene matches: 7. CDR3 residues: CASSEGLLSSYEQYF. For the CDR3, the DNA is TGTGCCAGCAGTGAGGGACTACTAAGCTCCTACGAGCAGTACTTC.

The CDR3 DNA reads TGTGCCACCAGCAGAGATTCGGGAATCGAGCAGTACGTC. Translation: CATSRDSGIEQYV. The chain recombines TRBV15 with TRBJ2-7; maybe TRBD2 (5 bases). The CDR3 covers 13 residues. Germline V gives CDR1 LNHNV, CDR2 YYDKDF (reference sequence). Trimming stripped 0 bases from V and 6 bases from J, with 9 bases between.

V gene TRBV18 combines with J gene TRBJ1-2; 7 bases fit TRBD1. Germline V gene data show CDR1 as KGHSH and CDR2 as LQKENI. Trimming cost V 5 bases and J 0 bases; bases outside gene matches: 6. CDR3 length equals 15 residues. The CDR3 region is CASSTVQGTNYGYTF. As DNA, the CDR3 is TGTGCCAGCTCAACCGTACAGGGGACTAACTATGGCTACACCTTC.

The chain employs TRBV6-1 and TRBJ2-3, with 11 bases that match TRBD1. V lost 4 bases and J lost 2; bases outside the gene matches: 5. The length of the CDR3 is 16 residues. The germline CDR1 and CDR2 sequences are MNHNS and SASEGT. DNA for the CDR3: TGTGCCAGCAGTGGGGGACAGGGGGTGATCACAGATACGCAGTATTTT. Translation gives CASSGGQGVITDTQYF.

The rearrangement joins TRBV7-9 to TRBJ2-3; 10 bases align to TRBD2. J gave up 3 bases and V 1 base, and 7 bases lay outside the gene matches. CDR3 length: 17 residues. Per the germline V gene, CDR1 is SEHNR and CDR2 is FQNEAQ (reference sequence). CDR3 coding DNA: TGTGCCAGCAGCTTAGGTCGATCGGGACTAGCGACAGATACGCAGTATTTT. Amino acids: CASSLGRSGLATDTQYF.

J is TRBJ2-1 and V is TRBV12-2; TRBD1 was called by the table and not checked on the DNA. TRBV12-2 is termed a pseudogene. The CDR3 extends over 15 amino acids. CDR3: CASRLGNRRYNEQFF. CDR3 sequence (DNA): TGTGCAAGTCGCTTAGGAAACAGACGATACAATGAGCAGTTCTTC.